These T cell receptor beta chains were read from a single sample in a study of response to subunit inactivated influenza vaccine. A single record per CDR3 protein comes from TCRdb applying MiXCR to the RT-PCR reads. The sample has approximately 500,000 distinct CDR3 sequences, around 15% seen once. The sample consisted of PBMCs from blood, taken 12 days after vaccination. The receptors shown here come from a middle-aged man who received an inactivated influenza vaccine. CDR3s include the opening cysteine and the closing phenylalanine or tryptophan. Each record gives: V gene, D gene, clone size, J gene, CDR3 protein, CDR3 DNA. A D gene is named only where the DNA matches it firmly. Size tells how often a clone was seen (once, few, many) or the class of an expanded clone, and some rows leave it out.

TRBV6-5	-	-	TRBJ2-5	CASSYTHASGRQETQYF	TGTGCCAGCAGTTACACCCATGCGAGCGGGCGGCAAGAGACCCAGTACTTC
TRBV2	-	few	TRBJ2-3	CASRRAPTDTQYF	TGTGCCAGCCGGAGGGCCCCCACAGATACGCAGTATTTT
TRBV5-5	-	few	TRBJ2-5	CASSLAGPQKTQYF	TGTGCCAGCAGCTTGGCCGGGCCCCAGAAGACCCAGTACTTC
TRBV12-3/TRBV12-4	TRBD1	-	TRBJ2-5	CASNSGQGEETQYF	TGTGCCAGCAACTCGGGACAGGGGGAAGAGACCCAGTACTTC
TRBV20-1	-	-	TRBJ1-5	CSAGKVRGGGQPQHF	TGCAGTGCTGGCAAGGTCAGGGGAGGGGGACAGCCCCAGCATTTT
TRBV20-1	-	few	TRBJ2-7	CSAIQVYHEQYF	TGCAGTGCTATACAGGTTTACCACGAGCAGTACTTC
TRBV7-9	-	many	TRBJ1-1	CASRIRSAEAFF	TGTGCCAGCAGAATTCGGAGCGCTGAAGCTTTCTTT
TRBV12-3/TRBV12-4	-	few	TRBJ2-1	CASSSGLDYNEQFF	TGTGCCAGCAGTTCAGGACTGGACTACAATGAGCAGTTCTTC
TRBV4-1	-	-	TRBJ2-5	CASSLETENQETQYF	TGCGCCAGCAGCCTTGAGACCGAGAATCAAGAGACCCAGTACTTC
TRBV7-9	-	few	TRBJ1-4	CASSLLRATNEKLFF	TGTGCCAGCAGCTTACTCAGGGCAACTAATGAAAAACTGTTTTTT
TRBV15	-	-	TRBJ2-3	CATSRDLGRGTQYF	TGTGCCACCAGCAGAGATCTGGGACGGGGGACGCAGTATTTT
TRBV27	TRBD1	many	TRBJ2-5	CASSPGTGGMETQYF	TGTGCCAGCAGTCCCGGGACAGGGGGCATGGAGACCCAGTACTTC
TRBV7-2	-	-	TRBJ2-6	CTSRPTLTGANVLTF	TGTACCAGCAGGCCCACTTTGACGGGGGCCAACGTCCTGACTTTC
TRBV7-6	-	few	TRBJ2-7	CASALGGSSYEQYF	TGTGCCAGCGCTTTGGGAGGAAGCTCCTACGAGCAGTACTTC
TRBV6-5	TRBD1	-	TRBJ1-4	CASSSGTGVREKLFF	TGTGCCAGCAGTTCGGGGACAGGGGTCCGGGAAAAACTGTTTTTT
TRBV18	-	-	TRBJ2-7	CASSPRSSYEQYF	TGTGCCAGCTCACCTCGGAGCTCCTACGAGCAGTACTTC
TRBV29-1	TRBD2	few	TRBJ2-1	CSVGLADYNEQFF	TGCAGCGTCGGACTAGCGGACTACAATGAGCAGTTCTTC